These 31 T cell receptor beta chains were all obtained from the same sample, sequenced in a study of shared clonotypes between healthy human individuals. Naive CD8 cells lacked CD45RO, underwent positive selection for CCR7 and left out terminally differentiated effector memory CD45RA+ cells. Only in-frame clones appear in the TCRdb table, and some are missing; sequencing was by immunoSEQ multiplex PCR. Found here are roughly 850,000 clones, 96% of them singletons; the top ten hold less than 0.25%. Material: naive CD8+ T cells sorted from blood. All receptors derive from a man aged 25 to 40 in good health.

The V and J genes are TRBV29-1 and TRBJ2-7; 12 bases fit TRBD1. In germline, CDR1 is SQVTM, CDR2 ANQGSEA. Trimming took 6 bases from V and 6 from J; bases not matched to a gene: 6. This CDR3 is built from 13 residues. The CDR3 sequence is CSVLGQGAREQYF. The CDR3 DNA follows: TGCAGCGTATTGGGACAGGGGGCGCGCGAGCAGTACTTC.

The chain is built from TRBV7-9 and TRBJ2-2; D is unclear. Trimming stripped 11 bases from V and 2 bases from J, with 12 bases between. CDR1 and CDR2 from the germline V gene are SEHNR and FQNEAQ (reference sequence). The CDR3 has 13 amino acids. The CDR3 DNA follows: TGTGCCTCAGAAGAGGAAAACACCGGGGAGCTGTTTTTT. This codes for CASEEENTGELFF.

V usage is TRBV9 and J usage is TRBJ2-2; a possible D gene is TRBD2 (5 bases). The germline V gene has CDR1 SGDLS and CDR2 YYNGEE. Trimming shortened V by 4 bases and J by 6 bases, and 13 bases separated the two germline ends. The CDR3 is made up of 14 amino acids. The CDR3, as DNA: TGTGCCAGCAGCCCGCTCGGGGTCCCCGGGGAGCTGTTTTTT. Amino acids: CASSPLGVPGELFF.

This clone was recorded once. The chain's CDR3 is CASGTGGPTDTQYF. In DNA form, the CDR3 reads TGTGCCAGCGGGACGGGAGGGCCCACAGATACGCAGTATTTT. This chain joins TRBV4-2 and TRBJ2-3; TRBD2 aligns across 8 bases. The CDR3 has 14 residues. Germline CDR1 reads LGHNA; CDR2 reads YNFKEQ. J gave up 2 bases and V 8 bases, and 6 bases lay outside the gene matches.

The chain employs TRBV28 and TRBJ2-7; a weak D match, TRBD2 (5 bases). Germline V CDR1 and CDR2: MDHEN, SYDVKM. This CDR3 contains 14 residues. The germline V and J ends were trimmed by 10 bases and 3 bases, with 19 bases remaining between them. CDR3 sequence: CATERSEGDYEQYF. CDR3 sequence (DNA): TGTGCCACCGAGAGGTCTGAGGGCGACTACGAGCAGTACTTC. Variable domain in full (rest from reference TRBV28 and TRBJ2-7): DVKVTQSSRYLVKRTGEKVFLECVQDMDHENMFWYRQDPGLGLRLIYFSYDVKMKEKGDIPEGYSVSREKKERFSLILESASTNQTSMYLCATERSEGDYEQYFGPGTRLTVT.

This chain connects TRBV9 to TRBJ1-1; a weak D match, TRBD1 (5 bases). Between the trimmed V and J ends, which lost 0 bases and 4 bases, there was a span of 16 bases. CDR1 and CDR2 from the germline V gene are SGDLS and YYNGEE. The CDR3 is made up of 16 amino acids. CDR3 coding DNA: TGTGCCAGCAGCGTAGGTCACGGGGGAGAAGGCACTGAAGCTTTCTTT. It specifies CASSVGHGGEGTEAFF.

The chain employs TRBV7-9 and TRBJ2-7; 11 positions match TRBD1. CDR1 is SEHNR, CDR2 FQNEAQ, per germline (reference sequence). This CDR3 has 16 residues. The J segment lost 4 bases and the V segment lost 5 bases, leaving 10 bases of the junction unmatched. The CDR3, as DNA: TGTGCCAGCAGCCCGGCCACCCGGGACAGGGGGTACGAGCAGTACTTC. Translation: CASSPATRDRGYEQYF.

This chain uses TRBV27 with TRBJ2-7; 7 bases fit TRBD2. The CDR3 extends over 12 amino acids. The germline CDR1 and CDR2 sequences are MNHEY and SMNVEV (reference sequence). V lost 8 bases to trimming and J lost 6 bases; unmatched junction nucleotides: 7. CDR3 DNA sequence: TGTGCCAGCTACCGGGGGGAAGGCGAGCAGTACTTC. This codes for CASYRGEGEQYF.

CDR3 amino acids: CASKKELMNTEAFF. DNA for the CDR3: TGCGCCAGCAAAAAAGAATTGATGAACACTGAAGCTTTCTTT. The V call is TRBV10-2, the J call TRBJ1-1; D is unclear. The CDR3 runs 14 residues. Per germline, CDR1 WSHSY and CDR2 SAAADI. Trimming took off 7 bases at V and 0 bases at J, with 12 bases between the two ends.

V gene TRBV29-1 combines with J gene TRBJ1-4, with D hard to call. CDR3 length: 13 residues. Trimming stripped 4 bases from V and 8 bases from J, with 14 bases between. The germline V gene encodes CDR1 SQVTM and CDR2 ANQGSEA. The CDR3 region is CSVVRRIGEKLFF. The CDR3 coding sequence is TGCAGCGTTGTGAGAAGGATTGGGGAAAAACTGTTTTTT.

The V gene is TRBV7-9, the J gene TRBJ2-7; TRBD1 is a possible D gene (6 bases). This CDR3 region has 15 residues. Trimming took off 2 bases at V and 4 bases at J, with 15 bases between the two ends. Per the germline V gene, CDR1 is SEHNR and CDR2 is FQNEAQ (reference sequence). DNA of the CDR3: TGTGCCAGCAGCTTAACCCGGGACAAAGGATACGAGCAGTACTTC. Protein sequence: CASSLTRDKGYEQYF.

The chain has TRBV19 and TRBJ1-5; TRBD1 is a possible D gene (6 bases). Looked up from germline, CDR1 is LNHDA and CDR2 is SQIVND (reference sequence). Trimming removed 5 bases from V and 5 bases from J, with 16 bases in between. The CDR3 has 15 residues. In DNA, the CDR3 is TGTGCCAGTAGTGGGGGGTGGGGGCTAGATCAGCCCCAGCATTTT. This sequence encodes CASSGGWGLDQPQHF.

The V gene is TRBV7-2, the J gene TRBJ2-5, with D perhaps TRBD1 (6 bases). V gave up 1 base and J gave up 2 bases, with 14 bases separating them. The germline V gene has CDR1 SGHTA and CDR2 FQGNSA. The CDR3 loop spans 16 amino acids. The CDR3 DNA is TGTGCCAGCAGCTTAGTTTTGGTGGGGGCTCAAGAGACCCAGTACTTC. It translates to CASSLVLVGAQETQYF.

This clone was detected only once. The CDR3 DNA reads TGTGCCAGCTCACCTCAATCTGCAGGGCGGGAGACCCAGTACTTC. Translation gives CASSPQSAGRETQYF. The rearrangement uses TRBV18 and TRBJ2-5; tentative D call: TRBD1 (5 bases). Germline V gives CDR1 KGHSH, CDR2 LQKENI. V dropped 3 bases and J dropped 5 bases, with 16 bases sitting between them. The CDR3 has 15 amino acids.

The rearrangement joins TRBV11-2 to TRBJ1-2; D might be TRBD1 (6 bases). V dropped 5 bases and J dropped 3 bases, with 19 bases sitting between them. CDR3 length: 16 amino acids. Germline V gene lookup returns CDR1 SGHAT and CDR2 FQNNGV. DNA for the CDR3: TGTGCCAGCAGCCACCCGCCGGGGGGCGACTACTATGGCTACACCTTC. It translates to CASSHPPGGDYYGYTF.

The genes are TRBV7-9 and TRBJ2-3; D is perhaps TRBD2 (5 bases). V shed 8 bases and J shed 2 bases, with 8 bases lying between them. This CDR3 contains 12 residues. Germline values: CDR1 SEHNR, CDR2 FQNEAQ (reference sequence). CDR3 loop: CASEGITDTQYF. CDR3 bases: TGTGCCAGCGAGGGCATCACAGATACGCAGTATTTT.

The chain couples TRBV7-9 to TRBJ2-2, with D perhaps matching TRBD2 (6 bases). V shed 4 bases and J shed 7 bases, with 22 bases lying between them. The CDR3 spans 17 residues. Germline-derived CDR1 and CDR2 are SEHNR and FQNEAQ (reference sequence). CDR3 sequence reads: CASSSNGRGPLYGELFF. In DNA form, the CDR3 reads TGTGCCAGCAGCTCCAACGGGCGGGGACCTCTATACGGGGAGCTGTTTTTT.

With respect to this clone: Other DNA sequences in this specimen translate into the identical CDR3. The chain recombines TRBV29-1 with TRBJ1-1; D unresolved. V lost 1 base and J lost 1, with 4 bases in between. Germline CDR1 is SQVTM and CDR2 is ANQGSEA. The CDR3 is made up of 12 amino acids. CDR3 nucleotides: TGCAGCGTTGAAGGTCGGAACACTGAAGCTTTCTTT. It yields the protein CSVEGRNTEAFF. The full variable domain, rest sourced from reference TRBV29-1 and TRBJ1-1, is SAVISQKPSRDICQRGTSLTIQCQVDSQVTMMFWYRQQPGQSLTLIATANQGSEATYESGFVIDKFPISRPNLTFSTLTVSNMSPEDSSIYLCSVEGRNTEAFFGQGTRLTVV.

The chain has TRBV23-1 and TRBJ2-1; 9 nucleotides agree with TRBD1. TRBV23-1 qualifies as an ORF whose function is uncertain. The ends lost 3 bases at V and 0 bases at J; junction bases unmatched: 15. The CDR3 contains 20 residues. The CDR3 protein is CASSHPGQGRGKSSYNEQFF. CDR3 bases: TGCGCCAGCAGTCACCCAGGACAGGGGCGCGGTAAAAGCTCCTACAATGAGCAGTTCTTC.

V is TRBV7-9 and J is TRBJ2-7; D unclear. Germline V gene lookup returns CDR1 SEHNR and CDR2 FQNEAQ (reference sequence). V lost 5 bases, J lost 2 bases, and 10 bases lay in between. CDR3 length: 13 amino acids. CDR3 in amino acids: CASSPSSPYEQYF. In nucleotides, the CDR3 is TGTGCCAGCAGCCCTAGTTCGCCCTACGAGCAGTACTTC.

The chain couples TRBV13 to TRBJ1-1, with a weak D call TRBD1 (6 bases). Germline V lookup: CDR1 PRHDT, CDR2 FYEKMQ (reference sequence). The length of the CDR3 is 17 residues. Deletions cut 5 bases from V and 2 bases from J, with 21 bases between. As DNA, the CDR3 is TGTGCCAGCAGCCCCGACAGGAGCCATGTCCCCAACACTGAAGCTTTCTTT. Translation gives CASSPDRSHVPNTEAFF.

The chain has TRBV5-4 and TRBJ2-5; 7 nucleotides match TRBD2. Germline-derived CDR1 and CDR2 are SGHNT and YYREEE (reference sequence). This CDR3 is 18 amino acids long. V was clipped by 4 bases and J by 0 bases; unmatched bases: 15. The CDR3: CASSDTGGTGGHQETQYF. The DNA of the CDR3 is TGTGCCAGCAGCGACACGGGTGGGACGGGAGGCCACCAAGAGACCCAGTACTTC.

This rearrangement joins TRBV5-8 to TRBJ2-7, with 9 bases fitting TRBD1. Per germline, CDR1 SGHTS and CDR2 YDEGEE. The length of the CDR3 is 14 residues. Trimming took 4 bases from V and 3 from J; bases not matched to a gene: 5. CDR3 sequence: CASSQPTGGYEQYF. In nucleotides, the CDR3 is TGTGCCAGCAGCCAGCCGACAGGGGGCTACGAGCAGTACTTC.

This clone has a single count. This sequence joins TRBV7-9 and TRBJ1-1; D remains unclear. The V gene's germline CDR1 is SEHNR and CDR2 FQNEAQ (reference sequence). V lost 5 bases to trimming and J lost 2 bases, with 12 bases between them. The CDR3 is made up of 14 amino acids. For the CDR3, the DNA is TGTGCCAGCAGCCCCGTCCCAGGAAACACTGAAGCTTTCTTT. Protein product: CASSPVPGNTEAFF.

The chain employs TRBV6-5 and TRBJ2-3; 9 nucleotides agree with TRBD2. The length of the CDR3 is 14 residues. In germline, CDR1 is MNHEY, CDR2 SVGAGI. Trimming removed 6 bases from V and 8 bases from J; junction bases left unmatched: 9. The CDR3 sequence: CASRGHSGRGTQYF. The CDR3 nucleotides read TGTGCCAGCAGGGGACATAGCGGGAGAGGTACGCAGTATTTT.

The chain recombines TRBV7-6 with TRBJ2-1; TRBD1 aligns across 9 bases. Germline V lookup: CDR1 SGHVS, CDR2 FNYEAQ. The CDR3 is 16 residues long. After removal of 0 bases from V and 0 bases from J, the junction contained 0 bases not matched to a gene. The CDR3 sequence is CASSLADRGSYNEQFF. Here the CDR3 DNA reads TGTGCCAGCAGCTTAGCGGACAGGGGCTCCTACAATGAGCAGTTCTTC.

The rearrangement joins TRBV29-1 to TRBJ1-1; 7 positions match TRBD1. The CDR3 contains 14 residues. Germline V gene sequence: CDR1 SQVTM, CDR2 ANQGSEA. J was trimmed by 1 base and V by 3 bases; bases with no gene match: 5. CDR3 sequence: CSVERTGTNTEAFF. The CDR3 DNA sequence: TGCAGCGTTGAGCGGACAGGTACGAACACTGAAGCTTTCTTT.

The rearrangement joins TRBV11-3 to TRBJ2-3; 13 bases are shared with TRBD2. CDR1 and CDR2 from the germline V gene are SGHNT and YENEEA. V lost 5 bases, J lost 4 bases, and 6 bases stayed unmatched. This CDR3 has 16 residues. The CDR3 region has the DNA TGTGCCAGCAGCCAACGGACTAGCGGGAGTTCAGATACGCAGTATTTT. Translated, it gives CASSQRTSGSSDTQYF.

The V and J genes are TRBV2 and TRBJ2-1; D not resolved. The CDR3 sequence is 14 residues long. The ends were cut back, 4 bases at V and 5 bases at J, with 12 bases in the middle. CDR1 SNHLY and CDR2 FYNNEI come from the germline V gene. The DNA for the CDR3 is TGTGCCAGCAGTGTAGTACAGCCCAACAATGAGCAGTTCTTC. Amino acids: CASSVVQPNNEQFF.

CDR3 nucleotides: TGTGCCAGCAGCCAGGACAGCCTTCGCACAGATACGCAGTATTTT. Residues: CASSQDSLRTDTQYF. V is TRBV7-9 and J is TRBJ2-3, with D possibly TRBD1 on 6 matching bases. V shed 5 bases and J shed 1 base, with 13 bases lying between them. CDR1 SEHNR and CDR2 FQNEAQ come from the germline V gene (reference sequence). The CDR3 contains 15 residues.

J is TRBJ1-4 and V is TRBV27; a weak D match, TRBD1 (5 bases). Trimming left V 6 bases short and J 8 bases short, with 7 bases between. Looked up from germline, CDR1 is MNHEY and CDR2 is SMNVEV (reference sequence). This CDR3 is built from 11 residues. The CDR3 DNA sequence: TGTGCCAGCAGCCAGGGAGAAAAACTGTTTTTT. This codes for CASSQGEKLFF.